The T cell receptor (beta chain) under discussion was sequenced for a study of CD8+ T cells in alopecia areata. Study summary: Among treated patients, oral tofacitinib was administered at 5 to 10 mg twice daily. The study gave tofacitinib for 6 to 18 months, then 6 months off drug. Study-level results: Sequences from scalp samples also cover resident alphabeta T cells of normal skin.

Sequencing relied on a cDNA template that was reverse transcribed from extracted RNA. Profiling relied on immunoSEQ multiplex PCR, and the TCRdb table lists in-frame clones only, not all of them. The table includes 140,000 or so clones, approximately 50% detected once. About this clone itself: Its specificity is not known.

Germline V CDR1 and CDR2: SGHDT, YYEEEE. The germline V and J ends were trimmed by 2 bases and 3 bases, with 9 bases remaining between them. The CDR3 spans 14 residues. The sequences come from CD4+ T cells sorted from blood, collected at week 0. The gene calls are TRBV5-6 and TRBJ2-1; D unclear. This TCR derives from a human donor with alopecia areata. The CDR3 DNA is TGTGCCAGCAGCTTCAGGACGAGCTACAATGAGCAGTTCTTC. This gives the protein CASSFRTSYNEQFF.